This T cell receptor beta chain stems from a study of cytomegalovirus exposure and HLA in healthy donors. Study-wide results and caveats: The authors later found TCR association rates varying by HLA locus, with DRB1 most and HLA-C fewest. 87-base-pair reads could not separate some V segments, including TRBV6-2 and TRBV6-3.

Worth noting for this clone: Its antigen is undetermined.

The PCR was carried out with 60 Vbeta primers and 13 Jbeta primers. Libraries were prepared by immunoSEQ multiplex PCR; TCRdb keeps only in-frame clonotypes and omits some of them. The sample carries 150,000 to 200,000 clones, around 86% recorded once. CDR1 is LNHDA and CDR2 is SQIVND in the germline V gene (reference sequence). The V segment lost 11 bases and the J segment 6 bases; nucleotides outside the gene matches: 22. This CDR3 contains 17 residues. The V and J genes are TRBV19 and TRBJ2-3; 8 bases agree with TRBD1. The receptor's source is a man between 45 and 60 years old in good health and CMV-seronegative. The sequenced sample consisted of PBMCs. The DNA of the CDR3 is TGTGCCGCCGCCGTGACAGGGGCCGCCCGGGGTGTCGATACGCAGTATTTT. It specifies CAAAVTGAARGVDTQYF.